The sequence of this T cell receptor beta chain was determined in a study of blood T cell repertoires in COVID-19 (dated by TCRdb to the early 2020s). Regarding the complete study: Samples covering the acute and convalescent phases of COVID-19 were provided by collaborators in the United States, Italy and Spain. The prospective study material was composed of cDNA or gDNA derived from T cells, B-cell-depleted T cells, or PBMCs. Where available, HLA class I and class II types were obtained from metadata supplied by the sample provider rather than from assay-based typing. Subjects who had been exposed to COVID-19, were actively infected with it, or had recovered from it provided the deeply sampled blood TCRbeta repertoires that made up the dataset. The repertoires were made available in a free public database intended to serve as a resource for research on the immune response to SARS-CoV-2. The samples were drawn from two sources: the first 160 participants of the ongoing ImmuneRACE study, and 1,200 or so subjects contributed by 6 global collaborators. Sample metadata almost always included a de-identified subject ID, COVID-19 status, age in years and sex. The investigation overall reported the following: The quantity of clinical and demographic metadata differed by source and by participant and was supplied without curation.

About this clone: Its antigen remains undetermined. The record has no base qualities; no much larger clone is one base away.

TCRbeta CDR3 regions were amplified from genomic DNA using the immunoSEQ Assay, a bias-controlled multiplex PCR. Regarding the original processing steps: The number of nucleated cells in each sample was estimated from the amplification of reference gene primers within the assay. To quantify the absolute abundance of each unique TCRbeta CDR3 rearrangement, sequence reads were collapsed and filtered. Productive Simpson clonality was computed per sample as the square root of Simpson's diversity index over productive rearrangements. This is the immuneACCESS table as TCRdb keeps it, with only in-frame sequences that have V and J called. A part of the clones is gone; compared with another copy, unresolved V genes explain less than half, and the rest is unexplained. Clonal size and the V and J genes are those of that table, whereas D and trimming came from the DNA. The sample table records about 150,000 clones; 65% to 85% of these occur just once. The top ten hold roughly 3.5% of the sample.

The collaborating institutions used their own protocols to collect whole blood in K2EDTA tubes. For TCRbeta analysis, collaborator samples were shipped as frozen whole blood, as isolated PBMCs, or as DNA extracted from either sample type. Trimming removed 0 bases from V and 2 bases from J; the gene matches leave 11 bases unexplained. The cysteine opens and the phenylalanine closes a CDR3 of 20 amino acids. The sequence is cut down to CDR3 DNA, 60 bases in frame from base 1. For CDR1 and CDR2, the germline V gene lists LGHNA and YSLEER. The sequence was obtained from a woman aged 80 or older with acute or convalescent COVID-19. The specimen sequenced was peripheral blood. The V and J segments used are TRBV4-3 and TRBJ2-6; TRBD1 fits 9 bases in the junction. CDR3 loop: CASSQDNRDRGWAGANVLTF. The DNA reads as follows: TGCGCCAGCAGCCAAGATAACCGTGACAGGGGGTGGGCTGGGGCCAACGTCCTGACTTTC.